The 26 T cell receptor beta chains below all came from one sample that was sequenced in a study of read filtering for tumor transcriptome and immune sequencing. Molecular barcoded adaptors covering alpha/delta and beta/gamma chains were used on approximately 400 ng RNA. TCRdb independently ran MiXCR on the reads; one entry per CDR3 protein. The data contain about 38,000 distinct CDR3 sequences, 12% to 15% of them singletons. Sequenced input: a population of CD138-negative cells sorted from bone marrow. These receptors all stem from a donor aged 40 or older with multiple myeloma.

The table lists this clonotype with many counts. V usage is TRBV20-1 and J usage is TRBJ2-3; 7 nucleotides line up with TRBD2. V shed 5 bases and J 7 bases; nucleotides not matched to a gene: 12. Germline CDR1 reads DFQATT; CDR2 reads SNEGSKA (reference sequence). CDR3 size: 14 residues. In DNA form, the CDR3 reads TGCAGTGCTCATGCTAGCGGATTAACAAATACGCAGTATTTT. Its translation is CSAHASGLTNTQYF.

This clonotype appeared many times. The chain combines TRBV6-5 with TRBJ2-3; a possible D gene is TRBD2 (6 bases). The CDR3 has 13 residues. Germline CDR1 reads MNHEY; CDR2 reads SVGAGI. Trimming took off 6 bases at V and 1 base at J, with 8 bases between the two ends. As DNA, the CDR3 is TGTGCCAGCAGACCGGGGGGCACAGATACGCAGTATTTT. Translation gives CASRPGGTDTQYF.

This clonotype appeared many times. V usage is TRBV7-3 and J usage is TRBJ1-6; no reliable D call. Trimming shortened V by 8 bases and J by 7 bases, and 12 bases separated the two germline ends. CDR1 is SGHTA, CDR2 FQGTGA, per germline. The CDR3 has 13 amino acids. The CDR3 loop reads CASAMDGNSPLHF. The CDR3 nucleotides are TGTGCCAGCGCGATGGATGGGAATTCACCCCTCCACTTT.

There are many counts of this clonotype. The chain joins TRBV28 to TRBJ1-2, with D perhaps matching TRBD1 (5 bases). Germline CDR1 MDHEN, CDR2 SYDVKM. The CDR3 has 15 amino acids. Trimming cost V 1 base and J 6 bases, with 15 bases left between them. The CDR3 region is CASSLSVGRLNGYTF. In DNA, the CDR3 is TGTGCCAGCAGTTTATCGGTGGGGCGGTTAAATGGCTACACCTTC.

The chain employs TRBV7-2 and TRBJ2-4; TRBD1 might be the D (6 bases). The CDR3 extends over 13 amino acids. With 1 base removed from V and 5 bases from J, the gap between germline ends came to 6 bases. Germline V gene data show CDR1 as SGHTA and CDR2 as FQGNSA. The CDR3 sequence is CASSLGTENIQYF. DNA of the CDR3: TGTGCCAGCAGCTTAGGGACAGAAAACATTCAGTACTTC.

This clonotype appeared many times. J is TRBJ2-2 and V is TRBV6-5; D ambiguous. Per the germline V gene, CDR1 is MNHEY and CDR2 is SVGAGI. The CDR3 consists of 18 residues. Trimming took off 6 bases at V and 5 bases at J, with 25 bases between the two ends. The CDR3 region has the DNA TGTGCCAGCAGCCCCGGAGAGCTCGAAATGCTTAGGACCGGGGAGCTGTTTTTT. This gives the protein CASSPGELEMLRTGELFF.

The chain is built from TRBV29-1 and TRBJ2-1; 8 nucleotides agree with TRBD2. Germline V gene sequence: CDR1 SQVTM, CDR2 ANQGSEA. The CDR3 totals 14 residues. V trimming: 0 bases; J trimming: 7 bases; junction bases outside the gene matches: 5. Here the CDR3 reads CSVEEPGLGNEQFF. Here the CDR3 DNA reads TGCAGCGTTGAAGAACCGGGACTAGGAAATGAGCAGTTCTTC.

The table lists this clonotype with many counts. The chain employs TRBV18 and TRBJ2-3, with a tentative D call TRBD2 (7 bases). The CDR3 has 15 amino acids. V was cut by 3 bases and J by 5 bases, with 15 bases left in between. CDR1 is KGHSH and CDR2 is LQKENI in the germline V gene. CDR3 in amino acids: CASSPPDRGGDTQYF. DNA of the CDR3: TGTGCCAGCTCACCTCCCGATAGGGGGGGAGATACGCAGTATTTT.

This clonotype was seen many times. The genes are TRBV5-1 and TRBJ1-6; D uncertain. Looked up from germline, CDR1 is SGHRS and CDR2 is YFSETQ. V gave up 3 bases and J gave up 6 bases, with 7 bases separating them. There are 13 residues in the CDR3. CDR3 DNA: TGCGCCAGCAGCTCCGGATGTAATTCACCCCTCCACTTT. Protein: CASSSGCNSPLHF. Drawing the rest from reference TRBV5-1 and TRBJ1-6, the complete variable domain is KAGVTQTPRYLIKTRGQQVTLSCSPISGHRSVSWYQQTPGQGLQFLFEYFSETQRNKGNFPGRFSGRQFSNSRSEMNVSTLELGDSALYLCASSSGCNSPLHFGNGTRLTVT.

This clonotype appeared many times. The CDR3 nucleotides are TGTGCCAGCAGCTTTACAGGGGGCGGGCACAATGAGCAGTTCTTC. Protein sequence: CASSFTGGGHNEQFF. The chain has TRBV7-9 and TRBJ2-1, with 9 bases matching TRBD1. The CDR3 spans 15 residues. V lost 3 bases, J lost 5 bases, and 5 bases stayed unmatched. Germline CDR1 and CDR2: SEHNR and FQNEAQ (reference sequence).

This clonotype was seen at least ten times. The chain couples TRBV4-1 to TRBJ2-7; perhaps TRBD2 as D (5 bases). Between the trimmed V and J ends, which lost 4 bases and 0 bases, there was a span of 10 bases. This CDR3 is 14 amino acids long. The germline V gene has CDR1 MGHRA and CDR2 YSYEKL. CDR3 DNA: TGCGCCAGCAGCCCCGGAGGCAACTCCTACGAGCAGTACTTC. Translation: CASSPGGNSYEQYF.

Turning to this clonotype: A much larger clone differs from this one at a single base, so this may be a read error. The chain couples TRBV5-4 to TRBJ2-7, with D perhaps matching TRBD2 (6 bases). Germline V gives CDR1 SGHNT, CDR2 YYREEE (reference sequence). This CDR3 comprises 14 residues. The CDR3 here is CASSLVGLRYERYF. In DNA form, the CDR3 reads TGTGCCAGCAGCTTGGTGGGACTTCGCTACGAGCGGTACTTC.

Ten or more counts support this clonotype. This rearrangement joins TRBV6-2 or TRBV6-3 to TRBJ2-7; D gene ambiguous. The germline CDR1 and CDR2 sequences are MNHEY and SVGEGT. V was trimmed by 4 bases and J by 3 bases, leaving 13 bases between them. The CDR3 consists of 14 residues. The CDR3 DNA reads as TGTGCCAGCAGTTTATTCGGGTCAGGCTACGAGCAGTACTTC. This encodes CASSLFGSGYEQYF.

This clonotype appeared many times. V and J are TRBV5-1 and TRBJ1-1; the D is unclear. Trimming shortened V by 5 bases and J by 1 base, and 12 bases separated the two germline ends. Germline V gene sequence: CDR1 SGHRS, CDR2 YFSETQ. CDR3 length: 14 amino acids. The CDR3 sequence: CASRTTPGNTEAFF. CDR3 nucleotide sequence: TGCGCCAGCAGAACCACCCCAGGGAACACTGAAGCTTTCTTT.

This clonotype was observed at least ten times. The chain joins TRBV29-1 to TRBJ2-3; D perhaps matches TRBD2 (7 bases). The CDR3 has 13 residues. With 7 bases removed from V and 8 bases from J, the gap between germline ends came to 19 bases. Per the germline V gene, CDR1 is SQVTM and CDR2 is ANQGSEA. DNA of the CDR3: TGCAGCGCCGGCGAGGGGGGGCGAGGTACGCAGTATTTT. Translated, it gives CSAGEGGRGTQYF.

Ten or more counts support this clonotype. The V gene is TRBV7-3, the J gene TRBJ1-5; D not resolved. The CDR3 extends over 16 amino acids. V lost 2 bases and J 3 bases, leaving 14 bases between the germline ends. CDR1 is SGHTA and CDR2 is FQGTGA in the germline V gene. CDR3 nucleotides: TGTGCCAGCAGCTTAGAAGAGAAAACCATCAATCAGCCCCAGCATTTT. It is translated as CASSLEEKTINQPQHF. Filled out from reference TRBV7-3 and TRBJ1-5, the complete variable domain reads GAGVSQTPSNKVTEKGKYVELRCDPISGHTALYWYRQSLGQGPEFLIYFQGTGAADDSGLPNDRFFAVRPEGSVSTLKIQRTERGDSAVYLCASSLEEKTINQPQHFGDGTRLSIL.

Ten or more counts support this clonotype. A read error may be the cause here, since a much bigger clone is one base away. The V gene is TRBV9, the J gene TRBJ1-1, with D tentatively TRBD1 (6 bases). Trimming removed 4 bases at V and 4 bases at J, with 17 bases between. In germline, CDR1 is SGDLS, CDR2 YYNGEE. This CDR3 has 15 amino acids. Written as DNA, the CDR3 is TGTGCCAGCAGCCGGACAGTCAATCCGAGCACTGAAGCTTTCTTT. It codes for CASSRTVNPSTEAFF. The variable domain in full, with the rest retrieved from reference TRBV9 and TRBJ1-1, is DSGVTQTPKHLITATGQRVTLRCSPRSGDLSVYWYQQSLDQGLQFLIQYYNGEERAKGNILERFSAQQFPDLHSELNLSSLELGDSALYFCASSRTVNPSTEAFFGQGTRLTVV.

This clonotype was found many times. The rearrangement uses TRBV6-5 and TRBJ2-1; D is ambiguous. With 2 bases removed from V and 5 bases from J, the gap between germline ends came to 7 bases. Germline-derived CDR1 and CDR2 are MNHEY and SVGAGI. This CDR3 spans 13 amino acids. The CDR3 DNA reads as TGTGCCAGCAGTTACGGCAGTAACAATGAGCAGTTCTTC. This encodes CASSYGSNNEQFF.

This clonotype was found a few times. This could be a read error, since a much larger clone is one nucleotide away. The CDR3 does not close with the conserved phenylalanine or tryptophan, likely indicating a read error. V is TRBV12-3 or TRBV12-4 and J is TRBJ2-7, with D possibly TRBD1 on 7 matching bases. V was shortened by 8 bases and J by 6 bases, with 20 bases between the two germline ends. The CDR3 loop spans 14 amino acids. CDR3: CASSLQGGQVEQYL. The CDR3 bases are TGTGCCAGCTCTCTCCAGGGGGGCCAGGTCGAGCAGTACCTC.

This clonotype was recorded at least ten times. The gene calls are TRBV6-6 and TRBJ2-1, with 8 bases aligning to TRBD1. Germline CDR1 is MNHNY and CDR2 is SVGAGI (reference sequence). The CDR3 is 12 amino acids. The junction had 5 bases not matched to a gene; V was cut back by 5 bases and J by 11 bases. CDR3 DNA: TGTGCCAGCAGTCAAGGACAGGGCCAGCAGTTCTTC. Protein sequence: CASSQGQGQQFF.

This clonotype was found a few times. This rearrangement joins TRBV6-2 or TRBV6-3 to TRBJ2-6, with D perhaps matching TRBD1 (5 bases). The CDR3 contains 16 residues. V lost 3 bases and J lost 2, with 11 bases in between. Germline-derived CDR1 and CDR2 are MNHEY and SVGEGT. CDR3 coding DNA: TGTGCCAGCAGTTATGACAGCCAACCTGGGGCCAACGTCCTGACTTTC. Encoded protein: CASSYDSQPGANVLTF.

This clonotype came up many times. V gene TRBV6-2 or TRBV6-3 combines with J gene TRBJ2-5, with 7 bases lining up with TRBD1. V lost 6 bases, J lost 4 bases, and 8 bases stayed unmatched. The CDR3 runs to 14 residues. Germline V CDR1 and CDR2: MNHEY, SVGEGT. The DNA of the CDR3 is TGTGCCAGCAGAAGACCCGGGACAGTAGAGACCCAGTACTTC. Translation gives CASRRPGTVETQYF.

The sample holds many counts of this clonotype. The rearrangement links TRBV3-1 to TRBJ2-7; 11 bases align to TRBD1. The germline V gene has CDR1 LGHDT and CDR2 YNNKEL (reference sequence). V trimming: 5 bases; J trimming: 4 bases; junction bases outside the gene matches: 13. This CDR3 has 17 residues. DNA of the CDR3: TGTGCCAGCAGCTACGGGACAGGGGGAACCCGGCGTTACGAGCAGTACTTC. This codes for CASSYGTGGTRRYEQYF.

This clonotype was observed at least ten times. This chain connects TRBV7-2 to TRBJ2-3; 8 nucleotides agree with TRBD2. Trimming cost V 5 bases and J 6 bases; bases outside gene matches: 1. This CDR3 comprises 12 residues. Germline loops: CDR1 SGHTA, CDR2 FQGNSA. CDR3 bases: TGTGCCAGCAGCCGACTAGCGGATACGCAGTATTTT. Protein sequence: CASSRLADTQYF.

In this sample, this clonotype turned up many times. J is TRBJ1-2 and V is TRBV5-1; D is undetermined. CDR3 size: 11 residues. Germline V gene sequence: CDR1 SGHRS, CDR2 YFSETQ. Trimming removed 2 bases from V and 10 bases from J, with 9 bases in between. The CDR3 here is CASSFWASYTF. CDR3 bases: TGCGCCAGCAGCTTTTGGGCATCCTACACCTTC.

This clonotype was counted between two and nine times. A much larger clone lies a single base off, so this may be a read error. The chain couples TRBV7-3 to TRBJ2-7, with D perhaps TRBD1 (6 bases). The CDR3 covers 13 residues. The germline V gene has CDR1 SGHTA and CDR2 FQGTGA. CDR3 protein: CASSLQGSSERYF. CDR3 DNA sequence: TGTGCCAGCAGCTTACAGGGGTCCTCCGAGCGGTACTTC.